Each of the 21 T cell receptor beta chains below was sequenced from the same sample in a study of chemoradiotherapy in HPV16-positive cancers. The table came from immunoSEQ multiplex PCR; TCRdb's copy has only in-frame clones and leaves some out. The data show about 68,000 clones, about nine tenths seen once. The specimen was blood, collected from a patient who underwent chemoradiotherapy. The receptors were gathered from a human donor with HPV-associated anogenital cancer.

The chain has TRBV30 and TRBJ2-1, with TRBD2 identical over 7 bases. This CDR3 has 15 amino acids. CDR1 is GTSNPN and CDR2 is SVGIG in the germline V gene (reference sequence). CDR3 loop: CARVEGGASYNEQFF. The CDR3 DNA reads as TGTGCTAGAGTGGAGGGAGGGGCCTCCTACAATGAGCAGTTCTTC.

V is TRBV4-1 and J is TRBJ1-5; 10 bases are a match to TRBD1. CDR1 and CDR2 (germline): MGHRA, YSYEKL. This CDR3 is 15 amino acids long. J lost 6 bases, V lost 0 bases, and 2 bases had no gene match. In nucleotides, the CDR3 is TGCGCCAGCAGCCAAGAGGGACAGGGGAGTCAGCCCCAGCATTTT. Amino acid sequence: CASSQEGQGSQPQHF.

The chain is built from TRBV19 and TRBJ2-3; TRBD1 matches 7 bases. Germline trimming cut 7 bases from V and 2 bases from J; bases unmatched to any gene: 6. Germline V gene sequence: CDR1 LNHDA, CDR2 SQIVND (reference sequence). This CDR3 is built from 14 residues. CDR3 sequence reads: CASTQGGLTDTQYF. The CDR3 DNA reads TGTGCCAGTACCCAAGGGGGCCTCACAGATACGCAGTATTTT. The full variable domain, its missing parts supplied by reference TRBV19 and TRBJ2-3, is DGGITQSPKYLFRKEGQNVTLSCEQNLNHDAMYWYRQDPGQGLRLIYYSQIVNDFQKGDIAEGYSVSREKKESFPLTVTSAQKNPTAFYLCASTQGGLTDTQYFGPGTRLTVL.

The chain has TRBV5-6 and TRBJ2-1; D unresolved. The V and J ends lost 2 bases and 5 bases respectively, with 11 bases between them. The CDR3 loop spans 14 amino acids. Germline V gene sequence: CDR1 SGHDT, CDR2 YYEEEE. The CDR3 sequence is CASSFSFPNNEQFF. CDR3 sequence (DNA): TGTGCCAGCAGCTTCTCCTTCCCGAACAATGAGCAGTTCTTC.

This clone was seen once. V is TRBV9 and J is TRBJ2-1; TRBD2 matches 10 bases. The germline gives CDR1 SGDLS, CDR2 YYNGEE. V was pared by 2 bases and J by 5 bases, with 1 base of the junction left unmatched. The length of the CDR3 is 14 residues. CDR3 loop: CASSVSGGNNEQFF. In DNA, the CDR3 is TGTGCCAGCAGCGTTAGCGGGGGGAACAATGAGCAGTTCTTC.

The chain links TRBV28 to TRBJ1-4, with D uncertain. This CDR3 is built from 16 residues. The V end was cut by 2 bases, the J end by 7 bases, with 17 bases between. Germline CDR1 MDHEN, CDR2 SYDVKM. DNA for the CDR3: TGTGCCAGCAGTTTAGGCCGATCGATACGCGTTGAAAAACTGTTTTTT. Protein: CASSLGRSIRVEKLFF.

This chain uses TRBV2 with TRBJ1-2; no clear D. V was trimmed by 1 base and J by 7 bases, leaving 7 bases between them. The CDR3 totals 12 residues. Germline-derived CDR1 and CDR2 are SNHLY and FYNNEI. The CDR3 sequence is CASSEGFSGYTF. CDR3 DNA: TGTGCCAGCAGTGAAGGCTTTAGTGGCTACACCTTC.

This clone occurred once. This rearrangement joins TRBV4-1 to TRBJ2-2; D remains unclear. The CDR3 has 12 residues. Deletions cut 2 bases from V and 5 bases from J, with 3 bases between. Germline CDR1 reads MGHRA; CDR2 reads YSYEKL. As DNA, the CDR3 is TGCGCCAGCAGCCAATTTACCGGGGAGCTGTTTTTT. Encoded protein: CASSQFTGELFF.

V is TRBV10-3 and J is TRBJ2-2; D perhaps matches TRBD1 (6 bases). Germline CDR1 and CDR2: ENHRY and SYGVKD. Trimming removed 7 bases from V and 1 base from J, with 16 bases in between. This CDR3 spans 16 amino acids. The CDR3 loop reads CAIKARGQWNTGELFF. In DNA form, the CDR3 reads TGTGCCATCAAAGCACGGGGACAATGGAACACCGGGGAGCTGTTTTTT.

The chain carries TRBV11-3 and TRBJ2-3; TRBD1 matches at 8 bases. The germline CDR1 and CDR2 sequences are SGHNT and YENEEA. The CDR3 runs to 14 residues. V dropped 5 bases and J dropped 3; count of bases not matched to a gene: 4. As DNA, the CDR3 is TGTGCCAGCAGCCTTTACAGGGGGACAGATACGCAGTATTTT. This encodes CASSLYRGTDTQYF. The full variable domain, its missing parts supplied by reference TRBV11-3 and TRBJ2-3, is EAGVVQSPRYKIIEKKQPVAFWCNPISGHNTLYWYLQNLGQGPELLIRYENEEAVDDSQLPKDRFSAERLKGVDSTLKIQPAELGDSAVYLCASSLYRGTDTQYFGPGTRLTVL.

This clone was picked up one time. V is TRBV27 and J is TRBJ1-1; D is unresolved. V lost 0 bases, J lost 1 base, and 6 bases lay in between. Germline V gives CDR1 MNHEY, CDR2 SMNVEV (reference sequence). The length of the CDR3 is 14 residues. The DNA of the CDR3 is TGTGCCAGCAGTTTATCCCAAGGGAACACTGAAGCTTTCTTT. Amino acid sequence: CASSLSQGNTEAFF.

This clone turned up a few times. This chain joins TRBV10-3 and TRBJ1-1; 7 bases agree with TRBD1. CDR3 size: 15 residues. The trim removed 2 bases at V and 1 base at J, leaving 4 bases unmatched. Germline CDR1 ENHRY, CDR2 SYGVKD. The CDR3 sequence: CAISERDSRNTEAFF. The CDR3 bases are TGTGCCATCAGTGAGCGGGACAGCCGGAACACTGAAGCTTTCTTT.

V and J are TRBV29-1 and TRBJ2-3, with 8 bases fitting TRBD1. The CDR3 loop spans 15 amino acids. V shed 3 bases and J 2 bases; nucleotides not matched to a gene: 7. Germline V gene sequence: CDR1 SQVTM, CDR2 ANQGSEA. DNA for the CDR3: TGCAGCGTTGAGGGGGACAGGTGGGACACAGATACGCAGTATTTT. Translated: CSVEGDRWDTDTQYF.

The chain uses TRBV11-2 and TRBJ2-1; 8 bases are a match to TRBD2. CDR1 and CDR2 (germline): SGHAT, FQNNGV. CDR3 length: 19 amino acids. V shed 5 bases, J shed 0 bases, and the junction held 15 bases outside the gene matches. This CDR3 reads CASSIDAGSGVSSYNEQFF. CDR3 nucleotide sequence: TGTGCCAGCAGCATCGACGCGGGTAGCGGGGTTAGCTCCTACAATGAGCAGTTCTTC. Full variable domain (remainder filled in from reference TRBV11-2 and TRBJ2-1): EAGVAQSPRYKIIEKRQSVAFWCNPISGHATLYWYQQILGQGPKLLIQFQNNGVVDDSQLPKDRFSAERLKGVDSTLKIQPAKLEDSAVYLCASSIDAGSGVSSYNEQFFGPGTRLTVL.

The V call is TRBV28, the J call TRBJ1-4; 9 bases line up with TRBD1. The CDR3 runs 15 residues. Germline CDR1 MDHEN, CDR2 SYDVKM. Losses at the gene ends were 4 bases for V and 0 bases for J; bases not matched to a gene: 0. The DNA for the CDR3 is TGTGCCAGCAGTTGGACAGGGGCAACTAATGAAAAACTGTTTTTT. This codes for CASSWTGATNEKLFF.

The chain is built from TRBV19 and TRBJ1-1; D is possibly TRBD1 (6 bases). Trimming stripped 3 bases from V and 1 base from J, with 9 bases between. This CDR3 comprises 14 residues. CDR1 and CDR2 (germline): LNHDA, SQIVND (reference sequence). The CDR3 DNA sequence: TGTGCCAGTAGTATGCAGGGGTCGAACACTGAAGCTTTCTTT. Amino acid sequence: CASSMQGSNTEAFF.

The CDR3 DNA reads TGTGCCAGTAGTATCCAACAGGGTAGCACAGATACGCAGTATTTT. Translating gives CASSIQQGSTDTQYF. V gene TRBV19 combines with J gene TRBJ2-3; the D gene is possibly TRBD1 (6 bases). This CDR3 has 15 residues. V was pared by 3 bases and J by 0 bases, with 10 bases between. The germline CDR1 and CDR2 sequences are LNHDA and SQIVND (reference sequence).

The V and J genes are TRBV12-2 and TRBJ1-5; the listed D gene, TRBD1, was not tested against the DNA. TRBV12-2 is an annotated pseudogene. This CDR3 is built from 17 residues. The CDR3 protein is CASRLALTFYSNQPQHF. Written as DNA, the CDR3 is TGTGCAAGTCGCTTAGCGTTAACATTTTATAGCAATCAGCCCCAGCATTTT.

The chain employs TRBV7-9 and TRBJ1-2; D not certain. V dropped 1 base and J dropped 6 bases, with 15 bases sitting between them. From germline, CDR1 is SEHNR and CDR2 FQNEAQ (reference sequence). CDR3 length: 15 amino acids. The CDR3 nucleotides are TGTGCCAGCAGCTTAGATCTGGGTATGAGAAATGGCTACACCTTC. Its translation is CASSLDLGMRNGYTF.

This chain's CDR3 is CASSERRQGHQPQHF. CDR3 sequence (DNA): TGTGCCAGCAGTGAAAGGAGACAGGGCCATCAGCCCCAGCATTTT. The chain links TRBV2 to TRBJ1-5; TRBD1 agrees at 7 bases. The V segment lost 2 bases and the J segment 5 bases; nucleotides outside the gene matches: 6. Germline CDR1 SNHLY, CDR2 FYNNEI. The CDR3 covers 15 residues.

This rearrangement joins TRBV6-1 to TRBJ2-6; 9 bases are a match to TRBD2. This CDR3 is 19 amino acids long. Germline values: CDR1 MNHNS, CDR2 SASEGT. Trimming at V came to 4 bases and at J to 0 bases, leaving 10 bases not matched to a gene. For the CDR3, the DNA is TGTGCCAGCAGTGCGGTCGGAGCGGGAGGCTTCTCTGGGGCCAACGTCCTGACTTTC. Translation gives CASSAVGAGGFSGANVLTF.